One TCR beta chain is described in this entry. A J-beta primer mix and a sample-barcoded 5' primer were used in a second PCR of about 7 to 12 cycles. TCRdb reprocessed the 5' RACE reads with MiXCR, giving one entry per CDR3 protein. The table lists 650,000 to 1,000,000 distinct CDR3 sequences, around 36% of them singletons, with around 13% in the top ten. This entry comes from a study of blood T cells in healthy people across ages. The sequence came from a man between 18 and 35 years old in good health. The sequenced sample consisted of blood.

The CDR3 region is CASSVDVEDPRTGWGDGSSYEQYF. CDR3 nucleotide sequence: TGTGCCAGCAGCGTAGACGTTGAAGATCCCCGGACAGGTTGGGGTGACGGGAGCTCCTACGAGCAGTACTTC. The chain combines TRBV9 with TRBJ2-7, with D possibly matching TRBD1 (7 bases). Germline-derived CDR1 and CDR2 are SGDLS and YYNGEE. V shed 0 bases and J shed 0 bases, with 37 bases lying between them. CDR3 length: 24 amino acids.